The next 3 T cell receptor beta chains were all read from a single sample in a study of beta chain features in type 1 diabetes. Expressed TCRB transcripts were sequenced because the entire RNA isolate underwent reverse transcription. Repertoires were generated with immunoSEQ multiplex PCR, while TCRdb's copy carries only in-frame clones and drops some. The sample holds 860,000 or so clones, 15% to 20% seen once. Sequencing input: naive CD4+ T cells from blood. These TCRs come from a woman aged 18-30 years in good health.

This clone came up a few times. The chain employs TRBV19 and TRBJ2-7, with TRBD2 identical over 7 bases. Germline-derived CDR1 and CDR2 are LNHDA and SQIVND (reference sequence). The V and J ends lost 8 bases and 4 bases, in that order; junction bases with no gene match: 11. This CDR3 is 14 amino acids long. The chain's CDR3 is CASRNLAGGYEQYF. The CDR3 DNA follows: TGTGCCAGTCGTAACTTAGCGGGCGGGTACGAGCAGTACTTC.

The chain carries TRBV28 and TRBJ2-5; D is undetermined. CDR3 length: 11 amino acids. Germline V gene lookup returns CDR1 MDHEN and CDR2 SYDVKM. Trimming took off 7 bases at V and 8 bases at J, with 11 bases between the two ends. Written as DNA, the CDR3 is TGTGCCAGCACCCTGGGAAGAACCCAGTACTTC. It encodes CASTLGRTQYF.

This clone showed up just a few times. The CDR3 loop is CASSLLGVAKNIQYF. In DNA form, the CDR3 reads TGTGCCAGCAGCTTACTAGGGGTAGCCAAAAACATTCAGTACTTC. The chain has TRBV7-2 and TRBJ2-4, with D possibly TRBD1 on 5 matching bases. Per the germline V gene, CDR1 is SGHTA and CDR2 is FQGNSA. Trimming left V 2 bases short and J 0 bases short, with 8 bases between. The CDR3 spans 15 residues.